This TCR beta chain appears in the sequencing data of a study of PD-L1 blockade in urothelial cancer. Study context: Atezolizumab therapy began for patients at some point between 2013 and 2015, dosed at 1,200 mg intravenously every 3 weeks. Treatment start was followed by blood analysis at 3 weeks (second dose) and again at 6 weeks. T cells numbered a median of around 140,000 in the blood samples.

The length of the CDR3 is 13 residues. The trim removed 2 bases at V and 2 bases at J, leaving 3 bases unmatched. Germline lookup yields CDR1 SQVTM and CDR2 ANQGSEA. Sequencing used immunoSEQ multiplex PCR; TCRdb keeps in-frame clones, though not all of them. The sample gives about 74,000 clones, roughly 90% of which show up once; 3.5% to 5.5% is in the top ten. Regarding time point: pretreatment peripheral blood. Patients were diagnosed with urothelial carcinoma, either locally advanced or metastatic. The V gene is TRBV29-1, the J gene TRBJ2-7, with 7 bases lining up with TRBD1. The TCR was taken from a man between 65 and 85 years old with urothelial cancer. This specimen was PBMCs, taken around atezolizumab (anti-PD-L1) treatment. The CDR3 sequence is CSVERDRPYEQYF. The CDR3 DNA reads as TGCAGCGTTGAAAGGGACAGACCCTACGAGCAGTACTTC.